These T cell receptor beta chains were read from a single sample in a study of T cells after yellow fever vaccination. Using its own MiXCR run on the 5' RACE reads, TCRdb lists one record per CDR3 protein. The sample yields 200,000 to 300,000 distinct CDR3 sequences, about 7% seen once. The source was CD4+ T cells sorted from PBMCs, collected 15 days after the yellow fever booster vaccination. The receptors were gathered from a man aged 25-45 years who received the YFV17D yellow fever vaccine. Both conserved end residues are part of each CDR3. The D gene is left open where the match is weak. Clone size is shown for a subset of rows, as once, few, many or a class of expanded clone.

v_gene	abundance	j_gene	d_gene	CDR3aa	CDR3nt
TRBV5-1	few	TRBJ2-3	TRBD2	CASSPEGLAGTDTQYF	TGCGCCAGCAGCCCCGAGGGACTAGCGGGAACAGATACGCAGTATTTT
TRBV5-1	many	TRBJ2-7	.	CASSVDSTTYEQYF	TGCGCCAGCAGCGTGGACAGCACCACCTACGAGCAGTACTTC
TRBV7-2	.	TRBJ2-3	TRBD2	CASPRGLAGPDTQYF	TGTGCCAGCCCGAGAGGGCTAGCGGGACCAGATACGCAGTATTTT
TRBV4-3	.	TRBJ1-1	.	CASSQGQGEKAFF	TGCGCCAGCAGCCAAGGGCAGGGTGAAAAGGCTTTCTTT
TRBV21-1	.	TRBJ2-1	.	CASSKGVAGSLYNEQFF	TGTGCCAGCAGCAAAGGGGTAGCGGGATCTTTATACAATGAGCAGTTCTTC
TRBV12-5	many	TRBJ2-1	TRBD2	CASGSLLAGGSYNEQFF	TGTGCTAGTGGTTCCCTCCTAGCGGGGGGATCCTACAATGAGCAGTTCTTC
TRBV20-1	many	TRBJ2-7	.	CSASDYSREQYF	TGCAGTGCTAGCGACTACTCCCGCGAGCAGTACTTC
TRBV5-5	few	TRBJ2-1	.	CASSRARDAAIYEQFF	TGTGCCAGCAGCCGCGCGAGGGACGCGGCTATCTATGAGCAGTTCTTC
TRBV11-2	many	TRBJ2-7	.	CASSLETGDTYEQYF	TGTGCCAGCAGCTTAGAGACAGGTGATACCTACGAGCAGTACTTC
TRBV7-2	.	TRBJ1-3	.	CASSLEGSSGNTIYF	TGTGCCAGCAGCCTCGAGGGAAGCTCTGGAAACACCATATATTTT
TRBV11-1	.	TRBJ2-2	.	CASKLILSGELFF	TGTGCCAGCAAATTAATTCTCTCCGGGGAGCTGTTTTTT
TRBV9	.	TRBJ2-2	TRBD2	CASSVVLAGGGANTGELFF	TGTGCCAGCAGCGTAGTCCTAGCGGGAGGGGGAGCGAACACCGGGGAGCTGTTTTTT
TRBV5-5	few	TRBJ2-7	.	CASSLAGVNVNYEQYF	TGTGCCAGCAGCTTGGCCGGGGTTAATGTCAACTACGAGCAGTACTTC
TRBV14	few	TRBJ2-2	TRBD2	CASSLPNSGRFTGELFF	TGTGCCAGCAGCCTTCCAAATAGCGGGAGGTTTACCGGGGAGCTGTTTTTT
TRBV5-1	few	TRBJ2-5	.	CASSLWIQGRETQYF	TGCGCCAGCAGCTTGTGGATCCAGGGTAGAGAGACCCAGTACTTC
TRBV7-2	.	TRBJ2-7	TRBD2	CASSFRVAGGQNYEQYF	TGTGCCAGCAGCTTCAGAGTCGCGGGAGGCCAAAACTACGAGCAGTACTTC
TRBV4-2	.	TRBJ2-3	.	CASSQLGGMGDTQYF	TGTGCCAGCAGCCAACTGGGTGGTATGGGGGATACGCAGTATTTT
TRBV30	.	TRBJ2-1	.	CAWTPFMDEQFF	TGTGCCTGGACCCCGTTTATGGATGAGCAGTTCTTC
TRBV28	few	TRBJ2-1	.	CASSALAREQFF	TGTGCCAGCAGTGCACTCGCCCGTGAGCAGTTCTTC
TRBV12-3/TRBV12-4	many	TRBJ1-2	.	CASSRIGADYGYTF	TGTGCCAGCAGTCGCATTGGGGCTGACTATGGCTACACCTTC
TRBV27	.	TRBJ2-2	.	CASTFSTGELFF	TGTGCCAGCACTTTTAGTACCGGGGAGCTGTTTTTT
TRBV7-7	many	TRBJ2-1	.	CASSLGPNNEQFF	TGTGCCAGCAGCTTAGGTCCGAACAATGAGCAGTTCTTC
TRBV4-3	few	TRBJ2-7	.	CASSQGFSRQVSYEQYF	TGCGCCAGCAGCCAAGGATTCAGTCGACAGGTCTCCTACGAGCAGTACTTC
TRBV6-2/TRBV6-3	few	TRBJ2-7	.	CASSPLPLYEQYF	TGTGCCAGCAGTCCACTACCCCTGTACGAGCAGTACTTC
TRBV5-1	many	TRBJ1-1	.	CASSLDPRSMNTEAFF	TGCGCCAGCAGCTTGGACCCCAGGAGTATGAACACTGAAGCTTTCTTT
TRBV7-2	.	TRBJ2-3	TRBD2	CASSLGSSGRAPDTQYF	TGTGCCAGCAGCTTAGGGTCAAGCGGGAGGGCCCCAGATACGCAGTATTTT
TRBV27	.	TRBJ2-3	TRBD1	CASRLPRTGGTDTQYF	TGTGCCAGCAGACTGCCCCGGACAGGGGGCACAGATACGCAGTATTTT
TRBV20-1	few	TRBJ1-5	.	CSASEVARNQPQHF	TGCAGTGCTAGCGAGGTGGCACGGAATCAGCCCCAGCATTTT
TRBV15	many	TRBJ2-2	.	CATSRAAAVNTGELFF	TGTGCCACCAGCAGAGCTGCAGCGGTAAACACCGGGGAGCTGTTTTTT
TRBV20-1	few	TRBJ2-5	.	CSARDIRDKTQYF	TGCAGTGCTAGAGATATCCGGGACAAGACCCAGTACTTC
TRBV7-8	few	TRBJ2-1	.	CASSWGSMLYNEQFF	TGTGCCAGCAGCTGGGGGAGTATGCTCTACAATGAGCAGTTCTTC
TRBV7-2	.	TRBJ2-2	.	CASSPGSHCGTGELFF	TGTGCCAGCAGCCCCGGGAGCCACTGCGGCACCGGGGAGCTGTTTTTT
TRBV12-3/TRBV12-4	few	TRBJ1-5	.	CASSPLWTSNQPQHF	TGTGCCAGCAGTCCACTTTGGACTAGCAATCAGCCCCAGCATTTT
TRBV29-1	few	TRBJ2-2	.	CSVGIMKGRAGAAGELFF	TGCAGCGTTGGGATCATGAAGGGTCGTGCCGGGGCGGCCGGGGAGCTGTTTTTT
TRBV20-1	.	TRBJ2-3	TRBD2	CSATRTSGTDTQYF	TGCAGTGCTACCAGGACTAGCGGGACAGATACGCAGTATTTT
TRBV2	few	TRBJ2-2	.	CASSELAGELFF	TGTGCCAGCAGTGAGTTAGCCGGGGAGCTGTTTTTT
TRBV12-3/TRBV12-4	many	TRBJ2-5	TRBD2	CASSPLSGGETQYF	TGTGCCAGCAGTCCATTATCGGGGGGGGAGACCCAGTACTTC
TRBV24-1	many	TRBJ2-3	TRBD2	CATSDRTRGSDTQYF	TGTGCCACCAGTGATCGGACTAGAGGCTCAGATACGCAGTATTTT
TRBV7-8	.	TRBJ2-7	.	CASSLSRDEYEQYF	TGTGCCAGCAGCTTGTCCAGGGACGAGTACGAGCAGTACTTC
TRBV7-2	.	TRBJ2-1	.	CASSLVGQGKYNEQFF	TGTGCCAGCAGCTTAGTCGGCCAGGGGAAGTACAATGAGCAGTTCTTC
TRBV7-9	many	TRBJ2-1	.	CASRVGTWNEQFF	TGTGCCAGCAGGGTCGGAACCTGGAATGAGCAGTTCTTC
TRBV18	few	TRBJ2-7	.	CASSPSSNEQYF	TGTGCCAGCTCCCCCTCATCGAACGAGCAGTACTTC
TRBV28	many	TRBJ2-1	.	CASIRDTTYNEQFF	TGTGCCAGCATCCGGGACACCACCTACAATGAGCAGTTCTTC
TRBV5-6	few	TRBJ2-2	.	CASTQTPFLTGELFF	TGTGCCAGCACCCAAACCCCATTTCTCACCGGGGAGCTGTTTTTT
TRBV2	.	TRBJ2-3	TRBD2	CASNDLAGDTQYF	TGTGCCAGCAATGATCTAGCGGGAGATACGCAGTATTTT
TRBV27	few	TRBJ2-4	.	CASSPGWAKNIQYF	TGTGCCAGTTCCCCGGGGTGGGCCAAAAACATTCAGTACTTC
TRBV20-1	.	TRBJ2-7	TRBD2	CSARDLVREKLGQYF	TGCAGTGCGCGAGACCTTGTGCGGGAGAAGTTGGGGCAGTACTTC
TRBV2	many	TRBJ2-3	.	CASSTTGVSSTDTQYF	TGTGCCAGCAGTACCACCGGGGTTTCTAGCACAGATACGCAGTATTTT
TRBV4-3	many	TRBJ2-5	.	CASSQAERSETQYF	TGCGCCAGCAGCCAAGCAGAGCGCTCTGAGACCCAGTACTTC
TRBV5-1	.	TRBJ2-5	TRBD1	CASSLAGGPEYF	TGCGCCAGCAGCTTGGCAGGGGGACCAGAGTACTTC